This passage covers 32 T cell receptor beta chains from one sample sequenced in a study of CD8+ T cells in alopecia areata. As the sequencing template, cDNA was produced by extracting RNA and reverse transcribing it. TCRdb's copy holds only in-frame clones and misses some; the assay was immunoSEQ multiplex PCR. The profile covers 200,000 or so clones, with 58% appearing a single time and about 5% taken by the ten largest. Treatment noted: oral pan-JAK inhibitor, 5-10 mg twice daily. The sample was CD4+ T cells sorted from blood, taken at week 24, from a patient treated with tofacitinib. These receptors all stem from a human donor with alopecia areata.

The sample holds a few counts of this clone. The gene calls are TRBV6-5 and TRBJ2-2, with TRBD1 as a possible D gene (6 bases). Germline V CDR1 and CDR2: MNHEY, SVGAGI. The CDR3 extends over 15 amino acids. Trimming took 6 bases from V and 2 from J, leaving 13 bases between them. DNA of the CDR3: TGTGCCAGCAGCACGTGGGGGCGAAACACCGGGGAGCTGTTTTTT. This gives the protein CASSTWGRNTGELFF.

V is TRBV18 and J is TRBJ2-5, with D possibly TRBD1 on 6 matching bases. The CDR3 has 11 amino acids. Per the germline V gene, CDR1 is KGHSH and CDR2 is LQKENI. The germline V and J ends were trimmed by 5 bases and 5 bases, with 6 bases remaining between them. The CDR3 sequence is CASSRGETQYF. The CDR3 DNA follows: TGTGCCAGCTCAAGGGGGGAGACCCAGTACTTC.

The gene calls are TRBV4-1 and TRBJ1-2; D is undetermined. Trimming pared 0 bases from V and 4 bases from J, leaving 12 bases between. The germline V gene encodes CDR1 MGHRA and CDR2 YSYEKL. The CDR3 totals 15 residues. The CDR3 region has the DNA TGCGCCAGCAGCCAAGATTCCAGACCCTTCTATGGCTACACCTTC. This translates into CASSQDSRPFYGYTF.

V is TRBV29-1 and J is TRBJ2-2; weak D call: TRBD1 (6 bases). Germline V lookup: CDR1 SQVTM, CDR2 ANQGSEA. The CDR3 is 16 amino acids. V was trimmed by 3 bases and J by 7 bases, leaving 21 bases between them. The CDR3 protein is CSVEIPGRGLFGELFF. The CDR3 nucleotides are TGCAGCGTTGAGATCCCCGGCAGGGGCCTCTTCGGGGAGCTGTTTTTT.

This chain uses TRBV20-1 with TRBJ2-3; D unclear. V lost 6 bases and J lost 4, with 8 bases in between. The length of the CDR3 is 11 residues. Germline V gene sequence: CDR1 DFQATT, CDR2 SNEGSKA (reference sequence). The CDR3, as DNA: TGCAGTGCCCGTTGGGCAGATACGCAGTATTTT. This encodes CSARWADTQYF.

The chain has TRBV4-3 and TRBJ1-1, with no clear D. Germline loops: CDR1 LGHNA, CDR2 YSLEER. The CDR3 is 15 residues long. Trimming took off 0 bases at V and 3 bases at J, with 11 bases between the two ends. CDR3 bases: TGCGCCAGCAGCCAAGATCCCTGGCTGGACACTGAAGCTTTCTTT. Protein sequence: CASSQDPWLDTEAFF.

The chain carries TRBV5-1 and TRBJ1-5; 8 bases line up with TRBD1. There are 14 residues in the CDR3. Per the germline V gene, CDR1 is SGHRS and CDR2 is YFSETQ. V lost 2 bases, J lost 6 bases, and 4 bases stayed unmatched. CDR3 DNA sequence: TGCGCCAGCAGCTTTGACAGGGGTGGTCAGCCCCAGCATTTT. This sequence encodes CASSFDRGGQPQHF.

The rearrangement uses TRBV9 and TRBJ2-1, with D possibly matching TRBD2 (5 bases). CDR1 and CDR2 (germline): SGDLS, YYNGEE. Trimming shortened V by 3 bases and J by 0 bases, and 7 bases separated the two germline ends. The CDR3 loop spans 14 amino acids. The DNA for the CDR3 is TGTGCCAGCAGCGGGGCGGGCTCCTACAATGAGCAGTTCTTC. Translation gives CASSGAGSYNEQFF. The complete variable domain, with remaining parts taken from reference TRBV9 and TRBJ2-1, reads DSGVTQTPKHLITATGQRVTLRCSPRSGDLSVYWYQQSLDQGLQFLIQYYNGEERAKGNILERFSAQQFPDLHSELNLSSLELGDSALYFCASSGAGSYNEQFFGPGTRLTVL.

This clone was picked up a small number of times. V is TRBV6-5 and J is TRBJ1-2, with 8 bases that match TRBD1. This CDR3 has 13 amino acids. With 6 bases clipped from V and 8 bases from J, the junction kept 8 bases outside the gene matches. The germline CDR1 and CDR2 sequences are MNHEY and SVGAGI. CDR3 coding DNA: TGTGCCAGCAGCTTGACAGGGGCTGGAGGCTACACCTTC. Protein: CASSLTGAGGYTF.

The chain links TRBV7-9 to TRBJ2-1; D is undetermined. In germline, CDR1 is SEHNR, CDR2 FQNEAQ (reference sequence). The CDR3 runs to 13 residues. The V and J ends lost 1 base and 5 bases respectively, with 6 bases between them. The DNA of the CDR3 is TGTGCCAGCAGCTTAGATGCCGACAATGAGCAGTTCTTC. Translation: CASSLDADNEQFF.

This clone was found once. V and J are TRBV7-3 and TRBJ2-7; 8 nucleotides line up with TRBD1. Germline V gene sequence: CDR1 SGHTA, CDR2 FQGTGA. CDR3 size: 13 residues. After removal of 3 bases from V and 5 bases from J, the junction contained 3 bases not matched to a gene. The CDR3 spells CASSLDRDNEQYF. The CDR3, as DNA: TGTGCCAGCAGCTTGGACAGGGATAACGAGCAGTACTTC.

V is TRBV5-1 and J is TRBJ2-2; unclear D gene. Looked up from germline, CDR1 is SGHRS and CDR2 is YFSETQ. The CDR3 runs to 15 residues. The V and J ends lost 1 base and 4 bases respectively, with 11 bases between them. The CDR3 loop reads CASSLREGFTGELFF. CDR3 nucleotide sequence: TGCGCCAGCAGCTTGAGAGAAGGGTTCACCGGGGAGCTGTTTTTT.

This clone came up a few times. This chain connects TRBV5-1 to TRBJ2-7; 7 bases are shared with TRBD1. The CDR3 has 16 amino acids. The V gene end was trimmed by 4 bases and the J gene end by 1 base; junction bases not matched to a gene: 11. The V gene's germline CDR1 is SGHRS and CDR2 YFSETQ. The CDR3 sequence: CASSVQGQGESYEQYF. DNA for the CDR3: TGCGCCAGCAGCGTCCAGGGTCAGGGGGAATCCTACGAGCAGTACTTC.

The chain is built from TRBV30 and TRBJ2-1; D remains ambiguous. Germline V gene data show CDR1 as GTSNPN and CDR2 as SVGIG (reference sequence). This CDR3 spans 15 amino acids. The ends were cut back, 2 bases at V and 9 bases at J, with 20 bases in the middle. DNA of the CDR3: TGTGCCTGGAGTACGTCGCTAGTCTTTGTGGCTGAGCAGTTCTTC. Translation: CAWSTSLVFVAEQFF. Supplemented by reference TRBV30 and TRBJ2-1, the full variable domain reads SQTIHQWPATLVQPVGSPLSLECTVEGTSNPNLYWYRQAAGRGLQLLFYSVGIGQISSEVPQNLSASRPQDRQFILSSKKLLLSDSGFYLCAWSTSLVFVAEQFFGPGTRLTVL.

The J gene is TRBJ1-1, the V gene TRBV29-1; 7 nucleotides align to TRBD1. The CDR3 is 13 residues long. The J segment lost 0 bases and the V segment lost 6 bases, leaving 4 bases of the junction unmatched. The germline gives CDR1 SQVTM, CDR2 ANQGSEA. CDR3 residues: CSVKGQMNTEAFF. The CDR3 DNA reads TGCAGCGTAAAGGGACAGATGAACACTGAAGCTTTCTTT.

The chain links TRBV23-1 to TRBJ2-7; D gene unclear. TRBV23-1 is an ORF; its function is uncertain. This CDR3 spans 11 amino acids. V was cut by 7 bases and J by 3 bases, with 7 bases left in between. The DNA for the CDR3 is TGCGCCAGCACGAAGATCTACGAGCAGTACTTC. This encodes CASTKIYEQYF.

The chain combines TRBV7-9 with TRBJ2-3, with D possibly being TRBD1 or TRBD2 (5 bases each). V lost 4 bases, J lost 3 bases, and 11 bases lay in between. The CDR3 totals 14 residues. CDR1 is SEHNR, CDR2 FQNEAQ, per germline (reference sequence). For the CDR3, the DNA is TGTGCCAGCAGCTCCTCGGGGCTTACAGATACGCAGTATTTT. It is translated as CASSSSGLTDTQYF.

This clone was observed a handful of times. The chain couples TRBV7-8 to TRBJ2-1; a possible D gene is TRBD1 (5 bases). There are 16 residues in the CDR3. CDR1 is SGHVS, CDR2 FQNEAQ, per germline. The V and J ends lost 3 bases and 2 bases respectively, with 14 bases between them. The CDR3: CASSFMAGIAYNEQFF. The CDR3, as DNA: TGTGCCAGCAGCTTTATGGCAGGGATCGCCTACAATGAGCAGTTCTTC.

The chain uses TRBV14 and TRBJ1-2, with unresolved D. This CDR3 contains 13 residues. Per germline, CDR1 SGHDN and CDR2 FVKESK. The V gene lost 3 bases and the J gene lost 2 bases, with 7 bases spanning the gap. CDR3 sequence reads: CASSQGRNYGYTF. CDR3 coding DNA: TGTGCCAGCAGCCAGGGAAGGAACTATGGCTACACCTTC.

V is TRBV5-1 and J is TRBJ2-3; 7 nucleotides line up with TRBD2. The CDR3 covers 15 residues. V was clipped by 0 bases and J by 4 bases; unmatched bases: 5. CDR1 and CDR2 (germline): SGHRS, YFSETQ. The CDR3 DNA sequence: TGCGCCAGCAGCTTGGAACCAGGGAGGGCAGATACGCAGTATTTT. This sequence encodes CASSLEPGRADTQYF.

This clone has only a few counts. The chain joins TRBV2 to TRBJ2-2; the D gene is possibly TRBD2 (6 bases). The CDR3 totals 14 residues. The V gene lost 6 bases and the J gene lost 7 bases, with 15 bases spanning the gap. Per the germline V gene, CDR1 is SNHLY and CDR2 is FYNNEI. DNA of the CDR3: TGTGCCAGCAGGGAATCTAGCGCGGACGGGGAGCTGTTTTTT. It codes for CASRESSADGELFF.

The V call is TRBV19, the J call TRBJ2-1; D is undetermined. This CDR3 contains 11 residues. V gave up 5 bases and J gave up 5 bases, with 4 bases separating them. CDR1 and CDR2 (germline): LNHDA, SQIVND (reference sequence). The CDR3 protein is CASSLNNEQFF. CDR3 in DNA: TGTGCCAGTAGTCTCAACAATGAGCAGTTCTTC.

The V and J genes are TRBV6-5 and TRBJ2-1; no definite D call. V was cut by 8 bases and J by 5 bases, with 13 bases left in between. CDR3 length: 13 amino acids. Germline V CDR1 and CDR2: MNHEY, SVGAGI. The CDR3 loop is CASYRSPDNEQFF. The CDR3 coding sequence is TGTGCCAGCTATCGCAGTCCAGACAATGAGCAGTTCTTC.

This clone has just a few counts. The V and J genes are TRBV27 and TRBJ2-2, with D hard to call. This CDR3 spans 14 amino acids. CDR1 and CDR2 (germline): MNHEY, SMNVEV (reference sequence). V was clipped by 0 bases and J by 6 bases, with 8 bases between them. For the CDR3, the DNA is TGTGCCAGCAGTTTATCGATCCAGCCCGGGGAGCTGTTTTTT. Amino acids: CASSLSIQPGELFF.

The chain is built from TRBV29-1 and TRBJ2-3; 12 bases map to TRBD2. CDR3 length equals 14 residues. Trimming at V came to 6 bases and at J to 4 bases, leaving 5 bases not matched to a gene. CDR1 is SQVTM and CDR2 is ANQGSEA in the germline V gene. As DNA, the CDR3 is TGCAGCGTGTCCCTAGCGGGAGGGGCAGATACGCAGTATTTT. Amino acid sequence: CSVSLAGGADTQYF.

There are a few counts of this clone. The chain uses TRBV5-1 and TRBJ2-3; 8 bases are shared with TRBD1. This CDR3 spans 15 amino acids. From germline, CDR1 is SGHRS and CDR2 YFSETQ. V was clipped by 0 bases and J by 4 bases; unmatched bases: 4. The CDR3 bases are TGCGCCAGCAGCTTGGGGACAGGGACGGCAGATACGCAGTATTTT. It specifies CASSLGTGTADTQYF.

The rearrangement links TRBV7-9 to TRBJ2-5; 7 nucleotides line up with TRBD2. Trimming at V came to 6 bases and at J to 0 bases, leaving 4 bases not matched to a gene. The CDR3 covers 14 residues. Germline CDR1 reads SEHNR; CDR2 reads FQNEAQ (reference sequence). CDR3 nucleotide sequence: TGTGCCAGCAGTAGAAGCGGGAACCAAGAGACCCAGTACTTC. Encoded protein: CASSRSGNQETQYF. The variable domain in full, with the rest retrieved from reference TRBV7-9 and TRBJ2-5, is DTGVSQNPRHKITKRGQNVTFRCDPISEHNRLYWYRQTLGQGPEFLTYFQNEAQLEKSRLLSDRFSAERPKGSFSTLEIQRTEQGDSAMYLCASSRSGNQETQYFGPGTRLLVL.

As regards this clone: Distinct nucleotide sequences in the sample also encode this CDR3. The CDR3 DNA sequence: TGCGCCAGCAGCTCCGGGACTTTTCAAGAGACCCAGTACTTC. This codes for CASSSGTFQETQYF. This chain joins TRBV5-1 and TRBJ2-5, with TRBD2 as a possible D gene (6 bases). The V gene lost 3 bases and the J gene lost 2 bases, with 11 bases spanning the gap. The CDR3 consists of 14 residues. Germline lookup yields CDR1 SGHRS and CDR2 YFSETQ.

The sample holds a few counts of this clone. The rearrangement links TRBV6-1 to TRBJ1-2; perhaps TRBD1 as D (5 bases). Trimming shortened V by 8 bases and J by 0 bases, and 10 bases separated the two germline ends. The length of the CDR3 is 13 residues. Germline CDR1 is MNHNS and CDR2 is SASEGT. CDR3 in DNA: TGTGCCAGCCGGGACGGAACTAACTATGGCTACACCTTC. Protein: CASRDGTNYGYTF.

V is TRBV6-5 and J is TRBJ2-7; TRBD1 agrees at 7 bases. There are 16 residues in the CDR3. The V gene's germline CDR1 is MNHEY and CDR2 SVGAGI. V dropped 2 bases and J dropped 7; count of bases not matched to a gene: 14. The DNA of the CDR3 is TGTGCCAGCAGTTACGGGGCCGGGACAGTGCTACGGGAGCAGTACTTC. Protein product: CASSYGAGTVLREQYF.

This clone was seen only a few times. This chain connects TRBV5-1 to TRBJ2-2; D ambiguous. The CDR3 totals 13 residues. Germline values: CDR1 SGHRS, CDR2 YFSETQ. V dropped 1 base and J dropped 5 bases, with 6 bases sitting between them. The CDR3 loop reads CASSLRATGELFF. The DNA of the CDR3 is TGCGCCAGCAGCTTGCGGGCGACCGGGGAGCTGTTTTTT.

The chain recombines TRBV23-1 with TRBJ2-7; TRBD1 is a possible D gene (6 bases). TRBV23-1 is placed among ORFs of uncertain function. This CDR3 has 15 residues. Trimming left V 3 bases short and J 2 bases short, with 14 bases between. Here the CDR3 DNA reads TGCGCCAGCAGTCATGGGCAGGGGATGGCCTACGAGCAGTACTTC. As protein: CASSHGQGMAYEQYF.